This T cell receptor beta chain comes out of a study of glioma-infiltrating T cells. Study as a whole: Sequencing aimed for roughly 4.5- to 10-fold coverage of about a million peripheral T cells. Findings of the study overall: Signature shared blood CDR3 motifs were enriched in low-divergence and depleted in high-divergence patients. Only very few CDR3 sequences appeared in both tissue and blood.

V dropped 3 bases and J dropped 3 bases, with 7 bases sitting between them. The CDR3 is 12 residues long. Germline V CDR1 and CDR2: SQVTM, ANQGSEA. Notes on this clonotype: What it binds is unknown.

The iRepertoire nested amplicon-rescue multiplex PCR amplified TCR alpha and beta CDR3s from RNA. TCRdb re-derived calls from the multiplex PCR reads in MiXCR, one entry per CDR3 protein. Among about 410,000 distinct CDR3 sequences listed, 35% to 45% were seen once. The material sequenced was glioma tissue, nonneoplastic brain tissue, or PBMCs (not recorded which). The J gene is TRBJ2-3, the V gene TRBV29-1; no clear D. This TCR derives from a human donor with low-grade glioma or glioblastoma, undergoing nonglioma brain surgery, or in good health (not recorded which). CDR3 sequence: CSVDMVTDTQYF. Here the CDR3 DNA reads TGCAGCGTTGACATGGTGACAGATACGCAGTATTTT.